This TCR beta chain was sequenced during a study of shared clonotypes between healthy human individuals. Study at large: Donor composition was a couple of women and three men, aged 18 to 49. Researchers assigned three CD4 naive, three CD4 memory, two CD8 naive and one CD8 memory plate to each donor.

Comment on this clone: Its antigen is currently unknown.

CDR3 length equals 15 residues. After removal of 4 bases from V and 8 bases from J, the junction contained 11 bases not matched to a gene. Germline CDR1 reads SGDLS; CDR2 reads YYNGEE. Study-wide results and caveats: Sorted-subset sequencing was shown by rarefaction to be incomplete despite large depth.

Positively selected for CCR7, the CD45RO-negative cells used as naive CD8 cells excluded terminally differentiated effector memory CD45RA+ cells. In replicate PCRs of sorted subsets, about 220 ng DNA, approximately 30,000 T cell genomes, was used. Assay used: immunoSEQ multiplex PCR; TCRdb lists only in-frame clones, some missing. The sample holds about 2 million clones, just under 95% seen once. The V gene is TRBV9, the J gene TRBJ1-4; the match to TRBD1 covers 7 bases. The sample comprised naive CD8+ T cells sorted from blood. The sequence derives from a man younger than 35 in good health. In nucleotides, the CDR3 is TGTGCCAGCAGCCCTCGACAGGGTTGGGACGAAAAACTGTTTTTT. It encodes CASSPRQGWDEKLFF.